Each of the 14 T cell receptor beta chains below was sequenced from the same sample in a study of cytomegalovirus exposure and HLA in healthy donors. Vbeta (60) and Jbeta (13) primers were used in the PCR. Measured with immunoSEQ multiplex PCR; TCRdb has only the in-frame clones, and not every one. The repertoire consists of approximately 33,000 clones, with 53% occurring once and the leading ten covering 6.2%. Sequenced input: PBMCs. The source of these receptors is a woman aged 40 to 50 in good health and CMV-seropositive.

The CDR3, as DNA: TGTGCCAGCAGCTCCGGCGGGGGGGCGGTCAATGAGCAGTTCTTC. Amino acids: CASSSGGGAVNEQFF. The V gene is TRBV5-4, the J gene TRBJ2-1; 9 bases are shared with TRBD2. V shed 3 bases and J 6 bases; nucleotides not matched to a gene: 7. Germline lookup yields CDR1 SGHNT and CDR2 YYREEE (reference sequence). The CDR3 loop spans 15 amino acids.

The chain couples TRBV2 to TRBJ1-2, with D tentatively TRBD1 (5 bases). Trimming pared 5 bases from V and 0 bases from J, leaving 10 bases between. This CDR3 spans 14 amino acids. The germline gives CDR1 SNHLY, CDR2 FYNNEI. In DNA, the CDR3 is TGTGCCAGCAGTAAGGAAGGGGCTAACTATGGCTACACCTTC. Its protein is CASSKEGANYGYTF.

The CDR3 region is CASSFARSYEQYF. Here the CDR3 DNA reads TGTGCCAGCAGCTTCGCCAGGTCCTACGAGCAGTACTTC. This chain uses TRBV7-8 with TRBJ2-7; D ambiguous. Germline V gene data show CDR1 as SGHVS and CDR2 as FQNEAQ. Deletions cut 3 bases from V and 1 base from J, with 7 bases between. The CDR3 consists of 13 residues.

The J gene is TRBJ1-4, the V gene TRBV19; 7 bases line up with TRBD1. V lost 6 bases, J lost 7 bases, and 8 bases stayed unmatched. Germline loops: CDR1 LNHDA, CDR2 SQIVND (reference sequence). The CDR3 has 14 residues. The CDR3 region has the DNA TGTGCCAGTAGAAACAGGGGCCCGGGTGAAAAACTGTTTTTT. Encoded protein: CASRNRGPGEKLFF.

V gene TRBV4-3 combines with J gene TRBJ2-1; D not resolved. The CDR3 consists of 16 residues. V was cut by 0 bases and J by 4 bases, with 13 bases left in between. Germline V lookup: CDR1 LGHNA, CDR2 YSLEER. DNA for the CDR3: TGCGCCAGCAGCCAAGAGTTAAGCGCTTATTACAATGAGCAGTTCTTC. As protein: CASSQELSAYYNEQFF.

The V call is TRBV4-3, the J call TRBJ2-7; D call uncertain. Trimming left V 0 bases short and J 3 bases short, with 9 bases between. CDR3 size: 14 residues. Germline CDR1 LGHNA, CDR2 YSLEER. DNA for the CDR3: TGCGCCAGCAGCCAAGAAGCTAGTAACTACGAGCAGTACTTC. Its translation: CASSQEASNYEQYF.

The genes are TRBV4-1 and TRBJ2-7; 7 bases line up with TRBD2. The closer fit of TRBJ2-5 to the DNA end suggests the J call may be wrong. CDR3 length: 14 amino acids. Germline V gene sequence: CDR1 MGHRA, CDR2 YSYEKL. CDR3 bases: TGCGCCAGCAGCCTCCCCGGGGGGCAAGAGACCCAGTACTTC. Amino acids: CASSLPGGQETQYF.

This clone has more than one count but fewer than ten. The gene calls are TRBV11-3 and TRBJ2-1, with TRBD1 matching 9 bases. From germline, CDR1 is SGHNT and CDR2 YENEEA. With 5 bases clipped from V and 10 bases from J, the junction kept 12 bases outside the gene matches. This CDR3 spans 15 amino acids. The chain's CDR3 is CASSPGTGFDEEQFF. The CDR3, as DNA: TGTGCCAGCAGCCCCGGGACAGGGTTCGATGAGGAGCAGTTCTTC.

The chain uses TRBV28 and TRBJ1-6; 9 bases match TRBD1. Germline V lookup: CDR1 MDHEN, CDR2 SYDVKM. The CDR3 totals 14 residues. Losses at the gene ends were 6 bases for V and 6 bases for J; bases not matched to a gene: 3. The CDR3 region is CASSLGQGNSPLHF. The CDR3 region has the DNA TGTGCCAGCAGCCTGGGACAGGGTAATTCACCCCTCCACTTT.

This clone was counted once. V usage is TRBV30 and J usage is TRBJ1-2, with TRBD1 as a possible D gene (6 bases). The CDR3 loop spans 13 amino acids. Germline-derived CDR1 and CDR2 are GTSNPN and SVGIG (reference sequence). Trimming stripped 2 bases from V and 6 bases from J, with 13 bases between. CDR3: CAWSYRQEHGYTF. For the CDR3, the DNA is TGTGCCTGGAGTTATCGACAGGAACATGGCTACACCTTC.

This clone was seen a handful of times. The chain couples TRBV5-8 to TRBJ1-1; D is perhaps TRBD1 (5 bases). V was cut by 2 bases and J by 2 bases, with 13 bases left in between. The CDR3 runs 15 residues. Per the germline V gene, CDR1 is SGHTS and CDR2 is YDEGEE. CDR3 in amino acids: CASSFRGRANTEAFF. DNA of the CDR3: TGTGCCAGCAGCTTCCGGGGGAGGGCAAACACTGAAGCTTTCTTT.

Only one count was recorded for this clone. V usage is TRBV6-1 and J usage is TRBJ1-1; a possible D gene is TRBD1 (5 bases). V lost 2 bases and J 3 bases, leaving 13 bases between the germline ends. The CDR3 has 15 residues. Germline CDR1 and CDR2: MNHNS and SASEGT. The CDR3 sequence is CASSERGRVDTEAFF. The CDR3 DNA follows: TGTGCCAGCAGTGAACGAGGCAGGGTGGACACTGAAGCTTTCTTT.

The chain joins TRBV6-5 to TRBJ1-6, with TRBD1 identical over 8 bases. The germline V gene has CDR1 MNHEY and CDR2 SVGAGI. The CDR3 has 14 amino acids. The junction had 8 bases not matched to a gene; V was cut back by 6 bases and J by 10 bases. The CDR3 reads CASSMTGVDSPLHF. DNA for the CDR3: TGTGCCAGCAGCATGACAGGGGTGGACTCACCCCTCCACTTT.

This clone was seen a handful of times. The chain is built from TRBV18 and TRBJ1-2; 11 bases agree with TRBD1. Germline trimming cut 0 bases from V and 6 bases from J; bases unmatched to any gene: 6. The CDR3 consists of 16 residues. Per the germline V gene, CDR1 is KGHSH and CDR2 is LQKENI. Here the CDR3 reads CASSPPWDRGVDGYTF. The CDR3 coding sequence is TGTGCCAGCTCACCACCGTGGGACAGGGGGGTCGATGGCTACACCTTC.